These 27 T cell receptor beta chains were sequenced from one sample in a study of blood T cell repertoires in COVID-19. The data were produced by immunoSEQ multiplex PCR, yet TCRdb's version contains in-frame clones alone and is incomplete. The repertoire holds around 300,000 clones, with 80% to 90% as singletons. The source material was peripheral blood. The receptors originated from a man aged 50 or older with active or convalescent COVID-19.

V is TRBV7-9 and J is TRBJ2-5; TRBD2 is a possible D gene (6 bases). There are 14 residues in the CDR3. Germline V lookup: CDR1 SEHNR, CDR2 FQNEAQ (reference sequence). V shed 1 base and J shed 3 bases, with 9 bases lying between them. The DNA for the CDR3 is TGTGCCAGCAGCTTAGTAGGAGGGGAAGAGACCCAGTACTTC. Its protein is CASSLVGGEETQYF.

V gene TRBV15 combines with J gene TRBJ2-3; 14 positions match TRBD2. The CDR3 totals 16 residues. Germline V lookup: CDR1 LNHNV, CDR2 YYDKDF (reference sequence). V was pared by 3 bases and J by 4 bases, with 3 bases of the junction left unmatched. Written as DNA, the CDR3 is TGTGCCACCAGCAGGACTAGCGGGGGGGCCGCAGATACGCAGTATTTT. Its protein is CATSRTSGGAADTQYF.

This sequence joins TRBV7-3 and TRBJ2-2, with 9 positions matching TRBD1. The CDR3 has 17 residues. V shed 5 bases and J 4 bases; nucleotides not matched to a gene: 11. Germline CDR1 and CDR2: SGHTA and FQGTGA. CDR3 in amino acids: CASSPTPQGASTGELFF. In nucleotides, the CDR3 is TGTGCCAGCAGCCCAACCCCACAGGGGGCGAGCACCGGGGAGCTGTTTTTT.

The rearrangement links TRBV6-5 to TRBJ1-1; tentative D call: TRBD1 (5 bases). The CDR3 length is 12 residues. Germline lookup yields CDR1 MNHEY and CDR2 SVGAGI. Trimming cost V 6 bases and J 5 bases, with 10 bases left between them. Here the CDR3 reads CASRTQGTEAFF. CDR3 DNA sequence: TGTGCCAGCAGGACCCAGGGAACTGAAGCTTTCTTT.

The CDR3 nucleotides are TGTGCCAGCAGGCGGACTAGCGGTGACCAAGAGACCCAGTACTTC. Amino acid sequence: CASRRTSGDQETQYF. This chain uses TRBV7-3 with TRBJ2-5; 10 bases match TRBD2. CDR3 size: 15 residues. CDR1 SGHTA and CDR2 FQGTGA come from the germline V gene. V was clipped by 6 bases and J by 0 bases; unmatched bases: 4.

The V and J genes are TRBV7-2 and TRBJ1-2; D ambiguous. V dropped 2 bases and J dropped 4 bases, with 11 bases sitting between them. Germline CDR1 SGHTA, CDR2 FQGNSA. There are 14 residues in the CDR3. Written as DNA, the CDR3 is TGTGCCAGCAGCTTAATTAGTACCGGCTATGGCTACACCTTC. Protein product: CASSLISTGYGYTF.

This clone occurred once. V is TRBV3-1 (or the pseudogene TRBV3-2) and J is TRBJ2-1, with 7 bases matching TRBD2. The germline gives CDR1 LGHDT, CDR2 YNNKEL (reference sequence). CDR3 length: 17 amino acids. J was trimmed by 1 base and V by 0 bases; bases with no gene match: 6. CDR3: CASSQDSGGYSYNEQFF. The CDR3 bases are TGTGCCAGCAGCCAAGATTCGGGGGGTTATTCCTACAATGAGCAGTTCTTC.

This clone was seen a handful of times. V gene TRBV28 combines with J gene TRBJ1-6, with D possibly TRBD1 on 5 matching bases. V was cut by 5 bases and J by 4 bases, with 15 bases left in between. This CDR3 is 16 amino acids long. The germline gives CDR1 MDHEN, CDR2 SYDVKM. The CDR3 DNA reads TGTGCCAGCAGTCCCTTCCCAGGGTATTATAATTCACCCCTCCACTTT. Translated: CASSPFPGYYNSPLHF.

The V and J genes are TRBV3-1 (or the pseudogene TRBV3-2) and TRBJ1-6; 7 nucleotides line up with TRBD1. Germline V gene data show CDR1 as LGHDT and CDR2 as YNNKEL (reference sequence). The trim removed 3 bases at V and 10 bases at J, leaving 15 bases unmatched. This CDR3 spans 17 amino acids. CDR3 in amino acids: CASSHGNRKGARSPLHF. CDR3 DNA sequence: TGTGCCAGCAGCCATGGTAATCGAAAGGGGGCTCGATCACCCCTCCACTTT.

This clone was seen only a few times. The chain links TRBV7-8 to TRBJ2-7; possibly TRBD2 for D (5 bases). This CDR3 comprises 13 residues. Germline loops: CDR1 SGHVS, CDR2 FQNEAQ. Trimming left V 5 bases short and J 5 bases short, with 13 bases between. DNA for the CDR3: TGTGCCAGCAGCCCCCCGCGGGTGGACGAGCAGTACTTC. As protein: CASSPPRVDEQYF.

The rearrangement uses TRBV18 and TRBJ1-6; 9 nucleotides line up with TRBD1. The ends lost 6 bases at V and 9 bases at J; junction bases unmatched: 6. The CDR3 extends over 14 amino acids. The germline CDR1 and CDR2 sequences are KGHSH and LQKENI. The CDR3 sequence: CASSLDRGSSPLHF. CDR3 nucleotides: TGTGCCAGCTCCCTGGACAGGGGTAGTTCACCCCTCCACTTT.

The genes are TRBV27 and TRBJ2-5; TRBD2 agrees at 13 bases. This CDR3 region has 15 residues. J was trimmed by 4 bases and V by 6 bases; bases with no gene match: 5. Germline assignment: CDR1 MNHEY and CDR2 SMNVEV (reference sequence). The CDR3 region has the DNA TGTGCCAGCAGCCGACTAGCGGGGGGATCAGAGACCCAGTACTTC. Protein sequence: CASSRLAGGSETQYF.

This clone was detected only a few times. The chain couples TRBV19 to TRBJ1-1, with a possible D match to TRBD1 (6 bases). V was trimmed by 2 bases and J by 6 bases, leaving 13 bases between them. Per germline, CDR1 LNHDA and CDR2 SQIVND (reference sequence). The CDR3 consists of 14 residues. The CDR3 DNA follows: TGTGCCAGTAGTATAACCCTGACAGGTGCTGAAGCTTTCTTT. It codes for CASSITLTGAEAFF.

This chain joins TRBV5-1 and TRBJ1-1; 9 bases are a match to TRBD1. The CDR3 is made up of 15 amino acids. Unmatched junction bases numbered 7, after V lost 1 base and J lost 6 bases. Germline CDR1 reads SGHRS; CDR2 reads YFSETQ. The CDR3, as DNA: TGCGCCAGCAGCTTGTTTACAGGGGGCGCGGCTGAAGCTTTCTTT. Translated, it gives CASSLFTGGAAEAFF.

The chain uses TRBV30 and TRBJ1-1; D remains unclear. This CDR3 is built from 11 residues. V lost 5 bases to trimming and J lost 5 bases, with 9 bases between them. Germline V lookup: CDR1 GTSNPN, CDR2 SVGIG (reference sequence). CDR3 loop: CAWERGTEAFF. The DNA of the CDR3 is TGTGCCTGGGAGCGTGGGACTGAAGCTTTCTTT.

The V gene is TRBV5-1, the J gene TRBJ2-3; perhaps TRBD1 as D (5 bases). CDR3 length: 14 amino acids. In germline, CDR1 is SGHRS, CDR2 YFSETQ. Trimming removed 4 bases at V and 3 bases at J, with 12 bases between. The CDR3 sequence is CASSQTAVTDTQYF. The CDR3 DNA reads TGCGCCAGCAGCCAGACAGCTGTAACAGATACGCAGTATTTT.

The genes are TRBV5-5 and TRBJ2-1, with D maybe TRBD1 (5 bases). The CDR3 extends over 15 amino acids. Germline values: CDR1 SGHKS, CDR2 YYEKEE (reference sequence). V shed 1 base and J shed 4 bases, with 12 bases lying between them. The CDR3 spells CASSLSQGKYNEQFF. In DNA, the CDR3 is TGTGCCAGCAGCTTGAGTCAGGGAAAGTACAATGAGCAGTTCTTC.

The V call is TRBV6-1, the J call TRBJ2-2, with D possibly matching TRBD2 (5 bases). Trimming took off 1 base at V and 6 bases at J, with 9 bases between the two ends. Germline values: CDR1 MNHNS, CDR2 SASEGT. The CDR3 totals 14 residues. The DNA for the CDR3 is TGTGCCAGCAGTGAAGGGGGAGAGGCCGGGGAGCTGTTTTTT. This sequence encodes CASSEGGEAGELFF.

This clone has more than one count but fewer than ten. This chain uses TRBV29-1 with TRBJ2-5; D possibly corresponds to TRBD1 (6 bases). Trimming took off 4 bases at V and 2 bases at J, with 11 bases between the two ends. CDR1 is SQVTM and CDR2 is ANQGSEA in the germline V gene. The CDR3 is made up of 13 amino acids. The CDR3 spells CSVGRDIQETQYF. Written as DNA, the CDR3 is TGCAGCGTTGGTAGGGACATACAAGAGACCCAGTACTTC.

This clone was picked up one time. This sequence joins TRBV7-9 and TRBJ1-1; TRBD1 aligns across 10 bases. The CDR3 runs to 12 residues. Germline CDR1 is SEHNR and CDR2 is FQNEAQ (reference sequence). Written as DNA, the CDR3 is TGTGCTTGCAGACAGGGGGCATCTGAAGCTTTCTTT. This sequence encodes CACRQGASEAFF.

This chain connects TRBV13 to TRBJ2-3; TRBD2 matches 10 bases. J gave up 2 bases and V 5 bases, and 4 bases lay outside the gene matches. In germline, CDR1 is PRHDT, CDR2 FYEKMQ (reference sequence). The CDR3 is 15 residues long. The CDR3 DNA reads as TGTGCCAGCAGCCCCGGACTAGCGGACACAGATACGCAGTATTTT. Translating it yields CASSPGLADTDTQYF.

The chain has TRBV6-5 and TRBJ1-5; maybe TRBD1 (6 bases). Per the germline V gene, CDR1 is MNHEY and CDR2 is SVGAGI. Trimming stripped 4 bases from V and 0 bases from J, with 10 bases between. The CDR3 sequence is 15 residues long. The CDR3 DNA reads TGTGCCAGCAGTTCCGGACAGAATAGCAATCAGCCCCAGCATTTT. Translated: CASSSGQNSNQPQHF.

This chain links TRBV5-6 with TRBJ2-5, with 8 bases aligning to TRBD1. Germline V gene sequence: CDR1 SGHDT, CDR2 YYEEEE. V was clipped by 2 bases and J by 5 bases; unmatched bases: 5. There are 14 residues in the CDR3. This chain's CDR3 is CASSFAGGGETQYF. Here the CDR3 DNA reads TGTGCCAGCAGCTTTGCAGGGGGCGGGGAGACCCAGTACTTC.

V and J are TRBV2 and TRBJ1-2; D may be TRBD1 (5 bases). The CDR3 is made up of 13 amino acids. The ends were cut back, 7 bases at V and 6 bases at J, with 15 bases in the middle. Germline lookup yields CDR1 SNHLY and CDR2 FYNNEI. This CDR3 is CASTLRGVNGYTF. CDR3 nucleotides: TGTGCCAGCACGTTGCGGGGCGTAAATGGCTACACCTTC. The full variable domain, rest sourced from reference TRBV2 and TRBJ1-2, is EPEVTQTPSHQVTQMGQEVILRCVPISNHLYFYWYRQILGQKVEFLVSFYNNEISEKSEIFDDQFSVERPDGSNFTLKIRSTKLEDSAMYFCASTLRGVNGYTFGSGTRLTVV.

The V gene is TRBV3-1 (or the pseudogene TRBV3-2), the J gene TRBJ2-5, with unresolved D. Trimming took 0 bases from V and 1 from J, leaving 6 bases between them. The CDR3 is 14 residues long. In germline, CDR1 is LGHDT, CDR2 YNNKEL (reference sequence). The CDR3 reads CASSQDRSQETQYF. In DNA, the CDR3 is TGTGCCAGCAGCCAAGACCGGTCCCAAGAGACCCAGTACTTC.

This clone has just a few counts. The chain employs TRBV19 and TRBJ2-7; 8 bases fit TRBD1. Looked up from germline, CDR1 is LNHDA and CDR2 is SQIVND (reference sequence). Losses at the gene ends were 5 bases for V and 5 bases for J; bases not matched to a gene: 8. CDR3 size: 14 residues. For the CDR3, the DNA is TGTGCCAGTAGTTTTCAGGGGGCTTCGAACGAGCAGTACTTC. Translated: CASSFQGASNEQYF.

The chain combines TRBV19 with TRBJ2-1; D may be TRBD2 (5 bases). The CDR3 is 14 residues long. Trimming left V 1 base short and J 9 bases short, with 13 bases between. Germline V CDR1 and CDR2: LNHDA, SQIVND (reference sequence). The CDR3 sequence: CASSIVGLGGEQFF. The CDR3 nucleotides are TGTGCCAGTAGTATAGTTGGTCTAGGAGGTGAGCAGTTCTTC.